One and the same sample provided the 16 T cell receptor beta chains below, sequenced in a study of STAT5B mutations in CD4+ large granular lymphocyte leukemia. Measured with immunoSEQ multiplex PCR; TCRdb has only the in-frame clones, and not every one. The table shows roughly 35,000 clones, with around 63% occurring only once. Sequenced input: CD4+ T cells from blood buffy coats. The receptors shown here come from a human donor in good health.

This clone occurred a few times. V and J are TRBV7-9 and TRBJ1-2; D is unresolved. The V and J ends lost 5 bases and 8 bases respectively, with 18 bases between them. The germline V gene encodes CDR1 SEHNR and CDR2 FQNEAQ (reference sequence). The CDR3 loop spans 14 amino acids. The CDR3 loop is CASSPAVRDWGYTF. The CDR3 bases are TGTGCCAGCAGCCCCGCGGTTCGGGATTGGGGCTACACCTTC.

The CDR3 here is CASSLGALAGNTIYF. CDR3 DNA sequence: TGTGCCAGCAGCTTGGGGGCCTTGGCTGGAAACACCATATATTTT. V is TRBV5-8 and J is TRBJ1-3; D uncertain. V gave up 0 bases and J gave up 2 bases, with 9 bases separating them. The CDR3 runs to 15 residues. Germline-derived CDR1 and CDR2 are SGHTS and YDEGEE.

This clone was counted only a few times. CDR3 residues: CASSGQERNTEAFF. CDR3 nucleotide sequence: TGTGCCAGCAGCGGACAGGAACGGAACACTGAAGCTTTCTTT. V is TRBV5-6 and J is TRBJ1-1, with 7 nucleotides matching TRBD1. V dropped 4 bases and J dropped 1; count of bases not matched to a gene: 4. CDR1 SGHDT and CDR2 YYEEEE come from the germline V gene. This CDR3 has 14 amino acids.

The DNA of the CDR3 is TGTGCCAGCAGCCCAACGGGGCGGGGGGCGAGAAACAATGAGCAGTTCTTC. Its translation: CASSPTGRGARNNEQFF. This sequence joins TRBV7-3 and TRBJ2-1; TRBD2 aligns across 8 bases. The CDR3 covers 17 residues. The germline gives CDR1 SGHTA, CDR2 FQGTGA. V was pared by 5 bases and J by 5 bases, with 14 bases of the junction left unmatched.

V and J are TRBV5-1 and TRBJ1-1; D remains ambiguous. CDR3 size: 16 residues. V lost 4 bases, J lost 1 base, and 17 bases lay in between. Germline assignment: CDR1 SGHRS and CDR2 YFSETQ. The CDR3: CASSPWPSLENTEAFF. CDR3 nucleotide sequence: TGCGCCAGCAGCCCTTGGCCTTCCCTCGAGAACACTGAAGCTTTCTTT.

This clone was seen more than once but under ten times. The chain employs TRBV2 and TRBJ2-1; no definite D call. The CDR3 loop spans 11 amino acids. The germline V gene has CDR1 SNHLY and CDR2 FYNNEI. The V end was cut by 6 bases, the J end by 8 bases, with 8 bases between. CDR3 loop: CASSLLDEQFF. The CDR3 DNA reads as TGTGCCAGCAGCCTTCTGGATGAGCAGTTCTTC.

This clone was recorded a few times. Other DNA sequences within the sample encode an identical CDR3. The gene calls are TRBV6-6 and TRBJ1-1, with D perhaps matching TRBD1 (5 bases). Trimming cost V 2 bases and J 0 bases, with 7 bases left between them. This CDR3 has 14 residues. Germline loops: CDR1 MNHNY, CDR2 SVGAGI (reference sequence). CDR3 bases: TGTGCCAGCAGTTACGAGGGACTGAACACTGAAGCTTTCTTT. Residues: CASSYEGLNTEAFF.

The chain has TRBV6-5 and TRBJ1-4; D gene uncertain. The CDR3 is 13 amino acids. Trimming took 7 bases from V and 3 from J, leaving 9 bases between them. CDR1 MNHEY and CDR2 SVGAGI come from the germline V gene. The DNA for the CDR3 is TGTGCCAGCATGTCAGGTTCTAATGAAAAACTGTTTTTT. Its protein is CASMSGSNEKLFF.

This clone has only a few counts. The chain is built from TRBV2 and TRBJ1-5; D is perhaps TRBD1 (5 bases). The germline CDR1 and CDR2 sequences are SNHLY and FYNNEI. V lost 5 bases, J lost 1 base, and 18 bases lay in between. The CDR3 has 17 residues. The CDR3 here is CASSSRAGPGSNQPQHF. The CDR3 coding sequence is TGTGCCAGCAGTTCGCGTGCGGGGCCGGGAAGCAATCAGCCCCAGCATTTT.

This chain joins TRBV7-3 and TRBJ2-7, with 7 bases that match TRBD2. The CDR3 runs to 13 residues. Germline CDR1 reads SGHTA; CDR2 reads FQGTGA. The trim removed 4 bases at V and 5 bases at J, leaving 5 bases unmatched. CDR3 coding DNA: TGTGCCAGCAGCTCGCAGGGAGGGGACGAGCAGTACTTC. Its translation: CASSSQGGDEQYF. The full variable domain, completed using reference TRBV7-3 and TRBJ2-7, is GAGVSQTPSNKVTEKGKYVELRCDPISGHTALYWYRQSLGQGPEFLIYFQGTGAADDSGLPNDRFFAVRPEGSVSTLKIQRTERGDSAVYLCASSSQGGDEQYFGPGTRLTVT.

The rearrangement joins TRBV7-3 to TRBJ1-4; TRBD1 might be the D (5 bases). Trimming left V 8 bases short and J 3 bases short, with 16 bases between. The CDR3 length is 15 residues. Germline values: CDR1 SGHTA, CDR2 FQGTGA. CDR3 region: CASATVGAANEKLFF. The DNA for the CDR3 is TGTGCCAGCGCCACCGTCGGGGCGGCTAATGAAAAACTGTTTTTT.

This clone has only one observation. The chain uses TRBV29-1 and TRBJ2-7; 9 positions match TRBD1. The CDR3 extends over 14 amino acids. CDR1 and CDR2 from the germline V gene are SQVTM and ANQGSEA. V lost 3 bases to trimming and J lost 2 bases; unmatched junction nucleotides: 5. This CDR3 is CSVDTGGPTYEQYF. CDR3 DNA: TGCAGCGTTGACACAGGGGGCCCCACCTACGAGCAGTACTTC.

The rearrangement uses TRBV27 and TRBJ1-2, with 7 bases identical to TRBD1. Germline values: CDR1 MNHEY, CDR2 SMNVEV (reference sequence). Unmatched junction bases numbered 19, after V lost 4 bases and J lost 8 bases. There are 17 residues in the CDR3. This CDR3 is CASSSTASGDSLQGYTF. DNA of the CDR3: TGTGCCAGCAGTTCGACAGCCTCGGGGGACAGCTTACAAGGCTACACCTTC.

This clone was detected only a few times. V gene TRBV5-1 combines with J gene TRBJ1-1; D gene uncertain. V gave up 0 bases and J gave up 0 bases, with 9 bases separating them. Germline-derived CDR1 and CDR2 are SGHRS and YFSETQ. The CDR3 covers 15 residues. The CDR3, as DNA: TGCGCCAGCAGCTTGGAAGCAGAAGTGAACACTGAAGCTTTCTTT. Its translation is CASSLEAEVNTEAFF.

The CDR3 here is CSVGATSGGLTDTQYF. CDR3 DNA sequence: TGCAGCGTTGGGGCGACTAGCGGGGGGCTCACAGATACGCAGTATTTT. The chain employs TRBV29-1 and TRBJ2-3, with 13 bases lining up with TRBD2. Germline-derived CDR1 and CDR2 are SQVTM and ANQGSEA. The J segment lost 2 bases and the V segment lost 4 bases, leaving 6 bases of the junction unmatched. This CDR3 has 16 residues.

The chain links TRBV5-6 to TRBJ2-2, with D possibly matching TRBD1 (6 bases). V gave up 3 bases and J gave up 3 bases, with 9 bases separating them. The CDR3 runs to 14 residues. The germline gives CDR1 SGHDT, CDR2 YYEEEE. CDR3 sequence: CASSSDRYTGELFF. The DNA for the CDR3 is TGTGCCAGCAGCTCCGACAGGTACACCGGGGAGCTGTTTTTT.